This T cell receptor beta chain was sequenced for a study of regulatory T cells in long-lasting Graves disease. CDR3 regions were amplified by Arm-PCR using iRepertoire HTBI primers to build TCR beta libraries. MiXCR was run by TCRdb on the multiplex PCR reads, yielding one entry per CDR3 protein. The top ten hold 9.5% to 12% of the sample, which has about 450,000 distinct CDR3 sequences, 16% seen once. Trimming stripped 10 bases from V and 3 bases from J, with 16 bases between. The CDR3 totals 13 residues. This clonotype was observed many times. Time point: newly diagnosed GD, antithyroid drugs for less than 3 months. After RNA was extracted from PBMCs, the TCR library was made from it. This same sample was also part of a study on T cells in Graves' hyperthyroidism and ophthalmopathy. That study adds: Using the HTBI primer set, a first-round RT-PCR was run on the TCR CDR3.

The sample consisted of peripheral blood mononuclear cells (PBMCs), taken at new diagnosis, from a patient treated with antithyroid drugs. The receptor was isolated from a woman aged 25 to 39 with Graves disease. V gene TRBV12-3 or TRBV12-4 combines with J gene TRBJ2-7; the D is unclear. CDR3 protein: CATTRPPGYEQYF. The CDR3 coding sequence is TGTGCCACCACCCGACCCCCGGGCTACGAGCAGTACTTC.